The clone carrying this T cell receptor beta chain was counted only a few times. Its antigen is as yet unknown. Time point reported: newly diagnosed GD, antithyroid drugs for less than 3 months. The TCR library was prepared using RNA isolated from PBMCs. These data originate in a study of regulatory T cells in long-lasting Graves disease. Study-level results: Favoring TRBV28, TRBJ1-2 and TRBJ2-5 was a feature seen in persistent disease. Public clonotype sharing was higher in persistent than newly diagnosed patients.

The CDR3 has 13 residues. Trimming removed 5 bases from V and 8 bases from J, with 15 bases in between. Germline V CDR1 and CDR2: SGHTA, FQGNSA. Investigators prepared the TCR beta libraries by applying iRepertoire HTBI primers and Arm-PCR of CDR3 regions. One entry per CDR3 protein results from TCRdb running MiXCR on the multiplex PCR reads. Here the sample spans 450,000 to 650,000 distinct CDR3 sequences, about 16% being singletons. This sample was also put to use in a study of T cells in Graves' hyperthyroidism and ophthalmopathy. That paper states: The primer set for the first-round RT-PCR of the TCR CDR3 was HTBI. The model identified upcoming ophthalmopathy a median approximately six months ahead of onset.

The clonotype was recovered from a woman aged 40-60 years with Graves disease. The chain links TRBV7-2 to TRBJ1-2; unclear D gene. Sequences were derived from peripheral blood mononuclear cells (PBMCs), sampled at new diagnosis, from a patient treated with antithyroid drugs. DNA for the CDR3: TGTGCCAGCAGCGGCGAGTGGGTATGGGGCTACACCTTC. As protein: CASSGEWVWGYTF. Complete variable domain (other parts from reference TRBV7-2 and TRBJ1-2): GAGVSQSPSNKVTEKGKDVELRCDPISGHTALYWYRQSLGQGLEFLIYFQGNSAPDKSGLPSDRFSAERTGGSVSTLTIQRTQQEDSAVYLCASSGEWVWGYTFGSGTRLTVV.